This passage covers 14 T cell receptor beta chains from one sample sequenced in a study of prognosis after radiotherapy for stage I lung cancer. Using two-round multiplex PCR, the authors amplified TCR beta CDR3 from genomic DNA. Individual primers that were specific to each TRBV and TRBJ gene served in first-round PCR. MiXCR, applied by TCRdb to the multiplex PCR reads, yields one record per CDR3 protein. The sample has around 20,000 distinct CDR3 sequences, 55% seen once. The material was PBMCs, obtained before or after stereotactic body radiation therapy (not recorded which). The source of these receptors is a donor at least 50 years old with non-small cell lung cancer.

In this sample, this clonotype is medium-sized. The chain couples TRBV6-1 to TRBJ2-1; D gene unclear. The germline V and J ends were trimmed by 8 bases and 8 bases, with 19 bases remaining between them. This CDR3 is built from 14 residues. From germline, CDR1 is MNHNS and CDR2 SASEGT. The CDR3 here is CASVPGSTGHEQFF. CDR3 nucleotide sequence: TGTGCCAGCGTCCCCGGGTCCACCGGCCATGAGCAGTTCTTC.

The gene calls are TRBV24-1 and TRBJ2-1; 12 bases match TRBD2. The V gene's germline CDR1 is KGHDR and CDR2 SFDVKD. The CDR3 contains 15 residues. V was pared by 10 bases and J by 7 bases, with 10 bases of the junction left unmatched. CDR3: CATRGRTSGKNEQFF. CDR3 DNA: TGTGCCACAAGAGGGAGGACTAGCGGGAAAAATGAGCAGTTCTTC.

This CDR3 is CASSGQETNTGELFF. The CDR3 DNA follows: TGTGCCAGCAGTGGGCAGGAAACGAACACCGGGGAGCTGTTTTTT. The V call is TRBV2, the J call TRBJ2-2; D call uncertain. There are 15 residues in the CDR3. V lost 4 bases to trimming and J lost 0 bases, with 9 bases between them. Germline lookup yields CDR1 SNHLY and CDR2 FYNNEI.

This clonotype was observed at least ten times. A junction boundary mismatches the germline segment, possibly from a read error. The genes are TRBV19 and TRBJ2-2; TRBD2 might be the D (5 bases). Germline V CDR1 and CDR2: LNHDA, SQIVND (reference sequence). This CDR3 comprises 15 residues. The CDR3 sequence is CASRPPSGNSGELFF. The CDR3 nucleotides read TGTGCCAGTAGACCGCCCTCGGGGAACTCCGGGGAGCTGTTTTTT.

The sample holds many counts of this clonotype. This chain connects TRBV18 to TRBJ1-1, with a possible D match to TRBD1 (6 bases). CDR1 is KGHSH, CDR2 LQKENI, per germline. The CDR3 runs 14 residues. Trimming took 6 bases from V and 0 from J, leaving 11 bases between them. The CDR3 DNA reads TGTGCCAGCTCCCCCGGGGGCATGAACACTGAAGCTTTCTTT. Translated: CASSPGGMNTEAFF. Full variable domain (missing parts from reference TRBV18 and TRBJ1-1): NAGVMQNPRHLVRRRGQEARLRCSPMKGHSHVYWYRQLPEEGLKFMVYLQKENIIDESGMPKERFSAEFPKEGPSILRIQQVVRGDSAAYFCASSPGGMNTEAFFGQGTRLTVV.

There are many counts of this clonotype. The junction does not match germline at one end; this may be a read error. The chain joins TRBV6-4 to TRBJ2-1, with TRBD1 matching 8 bases. CDR3 size: 15 residues. Looked up from germline, CDR1 is MRHNA and CDR2 is SNTAGT. The CDR3, as DNA: TGTACCAGCAGTGACAGGGGTTATAGCGACAATGAGCAGTTCTTC. It is translated as CTSSDRGYSDNEQFF.

Comments on this clonotype: This may arise from a read error, as a much more abundant clone is one base away. The chain has TRBV7-9 and TRBJ2-1, with 12 bases aligning to TRBD1. The ends lost 0 bases at V and 6 bases at J; junction bases unmatched: 6. This CDR3 comprises 17 residues. Germline assignment: CDR1 SEHNR and CDR2 FQNEAQ (reference sequence). The CDR3 loop reads CASSLALGQGAGNEQFF. DNA for the CDR3: TGTGCCAGCAGCTTAGCGCTGGGACAGGGGGCAGGCAATGAGCAGTTCTTC.

This clonotype has at least ten counts. The chain joins TRBV5-1 to TRBJ2-3; the D gene is possibly TRBD2 (6 bases). CDR1 SGHRS and CDR2 YFSETQ come from the germline V gene. Trimming took 0 bases from V and 4 from J, leaving 9 bases between them. The CDR3 consists of 14 residues. CDR3 sequence reads: CASSLGGVADTQYF. CDR3 nucleotides: TGCGCCAGCAGCTTGGGGGGGGTGGCAGATACGCAGTATTTT.

The chain carries TRBV10-3 and TRBJ2-3, with 12 bases that match TRBD2. There are 15 residues in the CDR3. In germline, CDR1 is ENHRY, CDR2 SYGVKD. The junction had 5 bases not matched to a gene; V was cut back by 10 bases and J by 0 bases. CDR3 protein: CATTSGRSSTDTQYF. The CDR3 bases are TGTGCCACCACTAGCGGGAGGTCCAGCACAGATACGCAGTATTTT.

The V gene is TRBV12-3 or TRBV12-4, the J gene TRBJ2-3; TRBD2 is a possible D gene (5 bases). V gave up 3 bases and J gave up 2 bases, with 6 bases separating them. The CDR3 loop spans 13 amino acids. The CDR3 nucleotides read TGTGCCAGCAGTTTGACTAACACAGATACGCAGTATTTT. As protein: CASSLTNTDTQYF.

Only a few counts were recorded for this clonotype. With only one base between it and a far larger clone, this is likely a read error. J is TRBJ1-5 and V is TRBV7-2; D unresolved. Trimming removed 1 base at V and 7 bases at J, with 17 bases between. The CDR3 is 16 residues long. Germline assignment: CDR1 SGHTA and CDR2 FQGNSA. The CDR3 DNA sequence: TGTGCCAGCAGCTTAGAGCGGGCTCCGCTGGGGCAGCCCCAGCATTTT. Its protein is CASSLERAPLGQPQHF.

The V and J genes are TRBV2 and TRBJ1-4, with a weak D call TRBD1 (5 bases). There are 17 residues in the CDR3. Between the trimmed V and J ends, which lost 11 bases and 5 bases, there was a span of 27 bases. CDR1 and CDR2 from the germline V gene are SNHLY and FYNNEI. CDR3 bases: TGTGCCCAATTAACAGGACATGTTTTATTCATGAATGAAAAACTGTTTTTT. This gives the protein CAQLTGHVLFMNEKLFF.

This rearrangement joins TRBV11-2 to TRBJ2-7; no reliable D call. This CDR3 is built from 13 residues. Germline-derived CDR1 and CDR2 are SGHAT and FQNNGV. Trimming shortened V by 4 bases and J by 6 bases, and 13 bases separated the two germline ends. In nucleotides, the CDR3 is TGTGCCAGCAGCTCAGCCCGAACGGGCGAGCAGTACTTC. Translation: CASSSARTGEQYF.

V usage is TRBV20-1 and J usage is TRBJ2-7; D might be TRBD2 (7 bases). The germline V gene has CDR1 DFQATT and CDR2 SNEGSKA (reference sequence). V lost 3 bases and J 5 bases, leaving 17 bases between the germline ends. The CDR3 runs 14 residues. The CDR3 is CSASAAGRGDEQYF. Here the CDR3 DNA reads TGCAGTGCTAGTGCTGCAGGGAGGGGGGACGAGCAGTACTTC.